Listed below are T cell receptor beta chains from one sample, sequenced in a study of cytomegalovirus exposure and HLA in healthy donors. Here immunoSEQ multiplex PCR was the method, and the copy in TCRdb shows in-frame clones only, minus some. In all, the sample yields 65,000 to 85,000 clones. Sequenced material: PBMCs. The receptors were gathered from a woman in her twenties or thirties in good health and CMV-seronegative. CDR3s leave out the opening cysteine and the closing phenylalanine or tryptophan. The order of the fields is J gene, V gene, CDR3 protein.

>TRBJ2-7|TRBV6-6
ATLEDTSYEQY
>TRBJ2-3|TRBV4-3
ASSPTGGGDTQY
>TRBJ2-1|TRBV2
ASTAGASYNEQF
>TRBJ1-6|TRBV7-6
ASSFGTGNSGSPLH
>TRBJ1-2|TRBV7-6
ASSSWTGSNYGYT
>TRBJ1-3|TRBV2
ASSGRGGSIRNTIY
>TRBJ2-7|TRBV6-5
ASSPGGGGEY
>TRBJ2-6|TRBV5-6
ASSFTGSGANVLT
>TRBJ2-1|TRBV7-9
ASSSTGDNEQF
>TRBJ2-2|TRBV5-1
ASSFAGGTGELF
>TRBJ1-4|TRBV28
ASRPTGGDEKLF
>TRBJ1-2|TRBV4-3
ASSQDTQGARGYT
>TRBJ1-2|TRBV7-8
ASSVLGPPGYT
>TRBJ2-1|TRBV29-1
SVAGSNSGGGNEQF
>TRBJ2-5|TRBV28
ASSLDSQETQY
>TRBJ2-7|TRBV14
ASSQDEAGGAYEQY
>TRBJ1-1|TRBV19
ASSGQGGTEAF
>TRBJ2-6|TRBV4-1
ASSLTPGQGTSGANVLT
>TRBJ2-3|TRBV4-1
ASSQGLADTQY
>TRBJ2-4|TRBV9
ASSEQDAKNIQY
>TRBJ2-4|TRBV5-4
ASSSAGGPNIQY
>TRBJ2-7|TRBV4-1
ASSPRLAGDYEQY
>TRBJ2-3|TRBV4-2
ASSPLKTGSTDTQY
>TRBJ1-4|TRBV14
ASSQESGTGTKLF
>TRBJ2-5|TRBV4-1
ASSQAGLLQETQY
>TRBJ2-7|TRBV30
AWSPGGSFPYEQY
>TRBJ1-6|TRBV29-1
SVAELNSPLH